This paragraph reports one T cell receptor beta chain. This clonotype showed up just a few times. What antigen it recognizes has not been identified. No qualities accompany the bases; no much larger clone lies one base away. Sequenced on an Illumina NovaSeq 6000. TCRalpha and TCRbeta cDNA libraries were built by 5'RACE with constant-segment primers, adding sample barcodes and unique molecular identifiers. Trizol reagent was used to extract RNA from every sample. Libraries were amplified in two PCR steps, with a second sample barcode and Illumina TruSeq adapters added in the second step. Sequencing of the libraries was done on an Illumina NovaSeq, producing 2 x 150 bp paired-end reads. The paper's processing steps were these. The reads were demultiplexed and collapsed into UMI-guided consensus sequences using migec v1.2.7. Using mixcr v2.1.11, UMI consensuses were aligned to TRA and TRB V and J templates and then assembled into clonotypes. Clonotypes were classified as expanded or contracted when called significant by both edgeR and NoisET, with noise models trained on biological replicates. edgeR calls used a false discovery rate-adjusted p below 0.01 and a log2 fold-change threshold of 1. PCA with hierarchical clustering of max-normalized trajectories of the 1000 most abundant clonotypes was used as exploratory dynamics analysis. Separately sequenced CD4+ and CD8+ repertoires were used to assign the CD4 or CD8 phenotype of responding clones. TCRdb cleaned the public reads at Q25 with fastp, built clones with MiXCR and kept in-frame beta chains. Under each unique CDR3 protein, matching rows form one entry showing the most common genes and DNA. TCRdb, rather than the study authors, made the V and J calls. The sample table records 300,000 to 400,000 distinct CDR3 sequences; more than 15% of these occur just once. The ten most abundant clones make up about a fifth of the sample.

The sample comes from a study of T-cell memory formation after mild COVID-19 (dated by TCRdb to the early 2020s). About the investigation overall: Most TCR sequence clusters were specific to one of the two donors. T-cell clones expanding and contracting after mild COVID-19 in two donors were tracked by longitudinal TCRalpha and TCRbeta repertoire sequencing. Two young, previously healthy adult volunteers, one female and one male, were included in the cohort.

PBMCs were isolated by Ficoll-Paque density gradient centrifugation. The germline V gene gives CDR1 as KGHSH and CDR2 as LQKENI. From the cysteine through the phenylalanine, the CDR3 covers 15 amino acids. Solely the CDR3 DNA is kept, with 45 bases framed from the first base. V is clipped by 8 bases and J by 4 bases, and the sequence between their germline boundaries is 20 bases long. The paper as a whole reports these results and caveats: Balanced CD4/CD8 phenotypes were observed for clones contracting from day 15 to 85, whereas a bias towards CD4+ was observed for a second wave of clones expanding from day 15 to 37. Some responding clones were detected in pre-infection memory, which suggested that pre-existing cross-reactive memory T cells had joined the SARS-CoV-2 response. SARS-CoV-2 specificity of the second-wave clones peaking on day 37 was not confirmed. The study included only a couple of mild cases, and larger cohorts that include severe cases with pre-infection samples were judged to be necessary. Contracting CD4+ clones were located mainly in the CM and EM memory subsets, whereas CD8+ clones were found to be enriched in EMRA.

The sequence links TRBV18 to TRBJ1-1; no D segment can be confidently identified. The TCR originated in a man aged 18 to 30 who had mild COVID-19 (a few samples of this study predate the infection). The sample titles of this study are shuffled in the database, so cell type and time point are left out; the donor was told from shared clones. The specimen was PBMCs or a T cell subset sorted from them (not recorded which). The CDR3 protein is CASLPSASTGTEAFF. In nucleotide form, the sequence is TGTGCCAGCCTCCCCTCCGCGTCGACCGGCACTGAAGCTTTCTTT.